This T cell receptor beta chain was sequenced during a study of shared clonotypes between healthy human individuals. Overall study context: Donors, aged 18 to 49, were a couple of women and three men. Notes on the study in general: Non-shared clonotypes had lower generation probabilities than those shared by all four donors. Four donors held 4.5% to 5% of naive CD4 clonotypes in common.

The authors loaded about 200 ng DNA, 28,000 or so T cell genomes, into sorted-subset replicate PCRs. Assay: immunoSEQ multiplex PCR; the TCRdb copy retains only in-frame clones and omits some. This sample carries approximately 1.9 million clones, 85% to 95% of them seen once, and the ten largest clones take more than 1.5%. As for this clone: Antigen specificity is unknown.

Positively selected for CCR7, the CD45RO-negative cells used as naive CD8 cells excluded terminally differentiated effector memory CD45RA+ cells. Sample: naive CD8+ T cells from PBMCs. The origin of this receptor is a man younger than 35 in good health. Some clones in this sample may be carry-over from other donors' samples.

Here the CDR3 DNA reads TGTGCCTGGACCAAGGGAGCTGACGAGCAGTACTTC. Translation: CAWTKGADEQYF. V and J are TRBV30 and TRBJ2-7, with D possibly matching TRBD2 (5 bases). In germline, CDR1 is GTSNPN, CDR2 SVGIG (reference sequence). This CDR3 contains 12 residues. Trimming left V 4 bases short and J 5 bases short, with 12 bases between.